The 28 T cell receptor beta chains reported below all come from one sample, sequenced in a study of T-cell reconstitution after alpha-beta-depleted transplantation in children. Unique molecular identifiers were built into the TCRbeta library. TCRdb processed the PCR reads anew with MiXCR; each CDR3 protein has one entry. The repertoire holds under 350,000 distinct CDR3 sequences, 9.5% to 10% seen once, with 10% in the top ten. The sample consisted of PBMCs from the stem cell graft donor, taken from the stem cell graft. Receptor source: a human donor who donated a stem cell graft to a child with SCID.

The V and J genes are TRBV6-1 and TRBJ1-3; the D is unclear. The V gene lost 6 bases and the J gene lost 1 base, with 13 bases spanning the gap. Looked up from germline, CDR1 is MNHNS and CDR2 is SASEGT. CDR3 length: 15 residues. CDR3: CASSRAGESGNTIYF. As DNA, the CDR3 is TGTGCCAGCAGCAGAGCCGGTGAATCTGGAAACACCATATATTTT.

The sample holds a few counts of this clonotype. The chain is built from TRBV7-8 and TRBJ2-1, with D perhaps matching TRBD2 (5 bases). The CDR3 has 13 residues. V shed 5 bases and J shed 7 bases, with 12 bases lying between them. The germline gives CDR1 SGHVS, CDR2 FQNEAQ. The CDR3 reads CASSIAPGNEQFF. The CDR3 bases are TGTGCCAGCAGCATTGCCCCGGGGAATGAGCAGTTCTTC. Filled out from reference TRBV7-8 and TRBJ2-1, the complete variable domain reads GAGVSQSPRYKVAKRGQDVALRCDPISGHVSLFWYQQALGQGPEFLTYFQNEAQLDKSGLPSDRFFAERPEGSVSTLKIQRTQQEDSAVYLCASSIAPGNEQFFGPGTRLTVL.

At least ten counts were recorded for this clonotype. The chain couples TRBV12-3 or TRBV12-4 to TRBJ1-5, with D perhaps TRBD1 (5 bases). The CDR3 sequence is 15 residues long. Trimming removed 5 bases at V and 4 bases at J, with 15 bases between. As DNA, the CDR3 is TGTGCCAGCAGTCACCGGGACGGTTTAAATCAGCCCCAGCATTTT. It is translated as CASSHRDGLNQPQHF.

This clonotype has at least ten counts. The genes are TRBV29-1 and TRBJ1-4, with D perhaps matching TRBD1 (6 bases). Trimming pared 7 bases from V and 7 bases from J, leaving 13 bases between. Per the germline V gene, CDR1 is SQVTM and CDR2 is ANQGSEA. This CDR3 is 12 amino acids long. The CDR3 DNA follows: TGCAGCGCACAGGGTTTTGGTGAAAAACTGTTTTTT. Protein sequence: CSAQGFGEKLFF.

Details on this clonotype: With a much larger clone just one base away, this may be a read error. The rearrangement links TRBV5-1 to TRBJ2-6; D possibly corresponds to TRBD1 (5 bases). Germline V gene data show CDR1 as SGHRS and CDR2 as YFSETQ. CDR3 length: 12 residues. The CDR3 loop reads CASSTGADVLTF. In DNA form, the CDR3 reads TGCGCCAGCAGCACTGGGGCCGACGTCCTGACTTTC.

This clonotype was seen repeatedly, ten times or more. The chain joins TRBV6-6 to TRBJ1-2; perhaps TRBD1 as D (5 bases). The CDR3 extends over 13 amino acids. V dropped 2 bases and J dropped 7 bases, with 11 bases sitting between them. Germline CDR1 MNHNY, CDR2 SVGAGI (reference sequence). The CDR3 sequence is CASSYARAFGYTF. As DNA, the CDR3 is TGTGCCAGCAGTTACGCCAGGGCCTTTGGCTACACCTTC.

This clonotype came up a few times. The V and J genes are TRBV3-1 and TRBJ2-7; 7 nucleotides match TRBD1. Trimming cost V 4 bases and J 3 bases; bases outside gene matches: 6. The CDR3 is 14 amino acids. Germline-derived CDR1 and CDR2 are LGHDT and YNNKEL (reference sequence). The CDR3 reads CASSRGTDYYEQYF. The CDR3 DNA follows: TGTGCCAGCAGCCGTGGGACAGATTACTACGAGCAGTACTTC.

The chain is built from TRBV7-9 and TRBJ2-1, with D perhaps matching TRBD1 or TRBD2 (5 bases each). V was clipped by 2 bases and J by 1 base, with 15 bases between them. The CDR3 has 17 residues. CDR1 is SEHNR and CDR2 is FQNEAQ in the germline V gene (reference sequence). Here the CDR3 reads CASSLLQGDPSYNEQFF. CDR3 sequence (DNA): TGTGCCAGCAGCTTACTGCAGGGAGATCCTTCCTACAATGAGCAGTTCTTC.

Notes on this clonotype: It may be a read error: a sequence one base away is much more abundant. This chain links TRBV2 with TRBJ2-6; tentative D call: TRBD1 (5 bases). The CDR3 sequence is 16 residues long. Germline V gene sequence: CDR1 SNHLY, CDR2 FYNNEI. The CDR3 coding sequence is TGTGCCAGCATGACCAGTAGAGGAACTGGGGCCAACGTCATGACTTTC. It codes for CASMTSRGTGANVMTF.

This clonotype was detected only a few times. This chain joins TRBV2 and TRBJ2-3, with TRBD1 as a possible D gene (6 bases). Germline loops: CDR1 SNHLY, CDR2 FYNNEI. Trimming removed 4 bases at V and 2 bases at J, with 10 bases between. The CDR3 sequence is 14 residues long. CDR3 DNA sequence: TGTGCCAGCAGTGTACAGGGACCCACAGATACGCAGTATTTT. This gives the protein CASSVQGPTDTQYF. Complete variable domain (other parts from reference TRBV2 and TRBJ2-3): EPEVTQTPSHQVTQMGQEVILRCVPISNHLYFYWYRQILGQKVEFLVSFYNNEISEKSEIFDDQFSVERPDGSNFTLKIRSTKLEDSAMYFCASSVQGPTDTQYFGPGTRLTVL.

The chain carries TRBV7-8 and TRBJ2-3, with 8 bases that match TRBD2. This CDR3 has 17 amino acids. J was trimmed by 4 bases and V by 6 bases; bases with no gene match: 15. CDR1 SGHVS and CDR2 FQNEAQ come from the germline V gene. Written as DNA, the CDR3 is TGTGCCAGCAGTCCCCAGAGTTGGCGGGGGGAGTCAGATACGCAGTATTTT. Translating gives CASSPQSWRGESDTQYF.

The rearrangement uses TRBV5-1 and TRBJ1-5, with 8 bases aligning to TRBD1. In germline, CDR1 is SGHRS, CDR2 YFSETQ. The V segment lost 4 bases and the J segment 5 bases; nucleotides outside the gene matches: 8. The CDR3 loop spans 15 amino acids. Written as DNA, the CDR3 is TGCGCCAGCAGCCCCTTCGGACAGGGTGATCAGCCCCAGCATTTT. It specifies CASSPFGQGDQPQHF.

The CDR3 here is CASSDTRDFNSYEQYF. The CDR3 DNA is TGTGCCAGCAGCGATACCCGGGACTTCAACTCCTACGAGCAGTACTTC. This rearrangement joins TRBV7-9 to TRBJ2-7, with TRBD2 as a possible D gene (6 bases). V was cut by 5 bases and J by 0 bases, with 17 bases left in between. Germline lookup yields CDR1 SEHNR and CDR2 FQNEAQ (reference sequence). The CDR3 is made up of 16 amino acids.

V usage is TRBV18 and J usage is TRBJ2-6, with D uncertain. V lost 0 bases and J 2 bases, leaving 2 bases between the germline ends. The length of the CDR3 is 14 residues. Per the germline V gene, CDR1 is KGHSH and CDR2 is LQKENI. The CDR3 protein is CASSPPPGANVLTF. As DNA, the CDR3 is TGTGCCAGCTCACCACCTCCTGGGGCCAACGTCCTGACTTTC. Variable domain in full (rest from reference TRBV18 and TRBJ2-6): NAGVMQNPRHLVRRRGQEARLRCSPMKGHSHVYWYRQLPEEGLKFMVYLQKENIIDESGMPKERFSAEFPKEGPSILRIQQVVRGDSAAYFCASSPPPGANVLTFGAGSRLTVL.

This clonotype appeared a few times. This chain links TRBV5-1 with TRBJ2-3; D is undetermined. Germline V gives CDR1 SGHRS, CDR2 YFSETQ. The CDR3 loop spans 13 amino acids. V lost 1 base and J 6 bases, leaving 9 bases between the germline ends. The CDR3 bases are TGCGCCAGCAGCTTGACGGGTTACGATACGCAGTATTTT. As protein: CASSLTGYDTQYF.

A few counts support this clonotype. The rearrangement joins TRBV2 to TRBJ1-1; D may be TRBD1 (5 bases). The CDR3 runs 13 residues. V dropped 6 bases and J dropped 4 bases, with 12 bases sitting between them. Germline V gives CDR1 SNHLY, CDR2 FYNNEI. The CDR3 DNA reads TGTGCCAGCAGGTCAGGGAGGGGCACTGAAGCTTTCTTT. Protein: CASRSGRGTEAFF.

This clonotype was seen many times. V gene TRBV15 combines with J gene TRBJ1-5; TRBD1 matches at 9 bases. Germline-derived CDR1 and CDR2 are LNHNV and YYDKDF (reference sequence). V gave up 0 bases and J gave up 6 bases; unmatched junction bases: 6. CDR3 length: 16 amino acids. The CDR3 nucleotides are TGTGCCACCAGCAGAGATTTGGGGACAGGGATTCAGCCCCAGCATTTT. Translation: CATSRDLGTGIQPQHF.

The J gene is TRBJ2-5, the V gene TRBV7-9, with 8 nucleotides matching TRBD2. Germline V lookup: CDR1 SEHNR, CDR2 FQNEAQ (reference sequence). J lost 5 bases, V lost 0 bases, and 5 bases had no gene match. The CDR3 sequence is 15 residues long. The CDR3 region is CASSLASGGHETQYF. In nucleotides, the CDR3 is TGTGCCAGCAGCTTAGCGTCGGGGGGGCACGAGACCCAGTACTTC.

The chain employs TRBV20-1 and TRBJ1-1; 9 bases are shared with TRBD1. The CDR3 length is 16 residues. The V and J ends lost 0 bases and 1 base, in that order; junction bases with no gene match: 6. CDR1 is DFQATT, CDR2 SNEGSKA, per germline (reference sequence). This CDR3 reads CSARDGTGLTNTEAFF. CDR3 DNA sequence: TGCAGTGCTAGAGATGGGACAGGGTTGACGAACACTGAAGCTTTCTTT.

Only a few counts were recorded for this clonotype. The chain uses TRBV11-1 and TRBJ2-5; 11 positions agree with TRBD2. Germline CDR1 reads SGHAT; CDR2 reads FQDESV (reference sequence). V lost 4 bases to trimming and J lost 0 bases; unmatched junction nucleotides: 13. CDR3 length equals 19 residues. The CDR3 loop reads CASSSNSGGALRYQETQYF. CDR3 DNA sequence: TGTGCCAGCAGCTCGAATAGCGGGGGGGCCCTCCGGTACCAAGAGACCCAGTACTTC.

Comments on this clonotype: The junction shows a germline mismatch at one end, possibly a read error. The chain combines TRBV13 with TRBJ1-1; TRBD1 matches at 7 bases. Germline values: CDR1 PRHDT, CDR2 FYEKMQ (reference sequence). The CDR3 loop spans 15 amino acids. This chain's CDR3 is CASSYRQGGDTDAFF. The CDR3 DNA reads as TGTGCCAGCAGCTACCGACAGGGAGGGGACACTGATGCTTTCTTT.

In this sample, this clonotype turned up many times. This chain joins TRBV18 and TRBJ2-5; D perhaps matches TRBD1 (5 bases). This CDR3 has 13 amino acids. Germline assignment: CDR1 KGHSH and CDR2 LQKENI. Trimming shortened V by 8 bases and J by 1 base, and 11 bases separated the two germline ends. The DNA for the CDR3 is TGTGCCAGCAGCCCAGGGTTCCAAGAGACCCAGTACTTC. Protein product: CASSPGFQETQYF.

The rearrangement joins TRBV9 to TRBJ2-3; 8 bases align to TRBD2. Trimming took 7 bases from V and 3 from J; bases not matched to a gene: 7. In germline, CDR1 is SGDLS, CDR2 YYNGEE. This CDR3 has 14 residues. CDR3 nucleotide sequence: TGTGCCAGCGGCGGAGGCGGGGGGACAGATACGCAGTATTTT. Amino acids: CASGGGGGTDTQYF.

The V gene is TRBV2, the J gene TRBJ2-3; maybe TRBD2 (5 bases). CDR3 length equals 15 residues. Between the trimmed V and J ends, which lost 3 bases and 2 bases, there was a span of 12 bases. Germline-derived CDR1 and CDR2 are SNHLY and FYNNEI. The CDR3 here is CASSDSGRTTDTQYF. The CDR3 DNA reads TGTGCCAGCAGTGACTCGGGGAGAACCACAGATACGCAGTATTTT.

This clonotype was seen repeatedly, ten times or more. This chain uses TRBV20-1 with TRBJ1-1; 8 bases are shared with TRBD1. The germline gives CDR1 DFQATT, CDR2 SNEGSKA (reference sequence). V shed 3 bases and J 1 base; nucleotides not matched to a gene: 4. The CDR3 length is 14 residues. The CDR3 DNA follows: TGCAGTGCTAGGACTGGACAGGGGAACACTGAAGCTTTCTTT. It codes for CSARTGQGNTEAFF.

This clonotype was found a few times. The rearrangement links TRBV12-3 or TRBV12-4 to TRBJ1-2; 8 nucleotides agree with TRBD1. Trimming removed 7 bases from V and 6 bases from J; junction bases left unmatched: 13. This CDR3 comprises 15 residues. CDR3 sequence (DNA): TGTGCCAGCACCCCTCGGCAGGGGGCGATCAATGGCTACACCTTC. Translating it yields CASTPRQGAINGYTF.

This clonotype was seen more than once but under ten times. The chain has TRBV6-5 and TRBJ1-1; TRBD1 is a possible D gene (5 bases). CDR3 length: 15 residues. The germline CDR1 and CDR2 sequences are MNHEY and SVGAGI. Trimming stripped 10 bases from V and 0 bases from J, with 18 bases between. The DNA for the CDR3 is TGTGCCACCTCGTACACGGGGCCTCTGAACACTGAAGCTTTCTTT. It is translated as CATSYTGPLNTEAFF.

The chain combines TRBV9 with TRBJ2-7, with D possibly TRBD1 on 6 matching bases. This CDR3 spans 14 amino acids. Germline values: CDR1 SGDLS, CDR2 YYNGEE. Trimming removed 3 bases from V and 1 base from J, with 11 bases in between. The CDR3 here is CASSGTDTSYEQYF. CDR3 sequence (DNA): TGTGCCAGCAGCGGGACAGACACTTCCTACGAGCAGTACTTC.